Listed here are 16 T cell receptor beta chains from one sample, sequenced in a study of blood T cell repertoires in COVID-19. TCRdb's table, derived via immunoSEQ multiplex PCR, lists solely in-frame clones and lacks some. The table shows approximately 280,000 clones, with 89% occurring only once. The sequenced material came from peripheral blood. These receptors came from a woman between 55 and 75 years old with acute or convalescent COVID-19.

This clone showed up just a few times. The chain recombines TRBV4-3 with TRBJ1-2; no clear D. The germline V gene has CDR1 LGHNA and CDR2 YSLEER. V lost 1 base and J lost 4, with 13 bases in between. The CDR3 totals 15 residues. CDR3 nucleotide sequence: TGCGCCAGCAGCCAAGGAAGAAGAGGTGGCTATGGCTACACCTTC. Amino acid sequence: CASSQGRRGGYGYTF.

V and J are TRBV4-2 and TRBJ1-2, with D unclear. Germline V gene data show CDR1 as LGHNA and CDR2 as YNFKEQ. V lost 7 bases and J lost 3, with 12 bases in between. This CDR3 region has 13 residues. The CDR3 nucleotides read TGTGCCAGCACCCGAGAGCGCGACTATGGCTACACCTTC. This sequence encodes CASTRERDYGYTF.

The V gene is TRBV4-1, the J gene TRBJ1-2; the D is unclear. The V gene lost 7 bases and the J gene lost 2 bases, with 11 bases spanning the gap. The CDR3 sequence is 13 residues long. Germline V gives CDR1 MGHRA, CDR2 YSYEKL. CDR3 loop: CASTPGRNYGYTF. DNA of the CDR3: TGCGCCAGCACCCCGGGGAGGAACTATGGCTACACCTTC.

The gene calls are TRBV14 and TRBJ2-5; D possibly corresponds to TRBD2 (5 bases). This CDR3 spans 14 amino acids. The V end was cut by 4 bases, the J end by 0 bases, with 9 bases between. CDR1 is SGHDN and CDR2 is FVKESK in the germline V gene. The CDR3 region has the DNA TGTGCCAGCAGCCCATCGGGGTACCAAGAGACCCAGTACTTC. This translates into CASSPSGYQETQYF.

The DNA of the CDR3 is TGTGCCAGCAGTCCCCCCGCGGGGGTCCAAGAGACCCAGTACTTC. Amino acids: CASSPPAGVQETQYF. V and J are TRBV28 and TRBJ2-5; 7 bases agree with TRBD2. This CDR3 is 15 amino acids long. V was clipped by 5 bases and J by 1 base; unmatched bases: 7. In germline, CDR1 is MDHEN, CDR2 SYDVKM.

The chain links TRBV27 to TRBJ2-7; 7 bases agree with TRBD2. This CDR3 spans 15 amino acids. Germline lookup yields CDR1 MNHEY and CDR2 SMNVEV (reference sequence). The J segment lost 4 bases and the V segment lost 2 bases, leaving 8 bases of the junction unmatched. The CDR3 DNA reads TGTGCCAGCAGTTTAGGGGACTATCTTCCTTACGAGCAGTACTTC. Translation: CASSLGDYLPYEQYF.

V usage is TRBV10-3 and J usage is TRBJ1-5; D possibly corresponds to TRBD1 (6 bases). The V gene's germline CDR1 is ENHRY and CDR2 SYGVKD. The CDR3 has 15 residues. Trimming cost V 0 bases and J 6 bases, with 12 bases left between them. The CDR3 coding sequence is TGTGCCATCAGTGAGTCGATGCAGGGGACTCAGCCCCAGCATTTT. This codes for CAISESMQGTQPQHF.

The CDR3 sequence: CASSREQGRNTEAFF. In DNA form, the CDR3 reads TGTGCCAGCTCACGGGAACAGGGAAGGAACACTGAAGCTTTCTTT. This sequence joins TRBV18 and TRBJ1-1, with D possibly TRBD1 on 6 matching bases. V was cut by 4 bases and J by 1 base, with 13 bases left in between. Germline CDR1 reads KGHSH; CDR2 reads LQKENI. The CDR3 runs 15 residues.

This chain uses TRBV6-6 with TRBJ1-2, with 7 bases lining up with TRBD1. Germline V gene data show CDR1 as MNHNY and CDR2 as SVGAGI (reference sequence). This CDR3 contains 15 residues. V lost 4 bases and J lost 3; bases outside the gene matches: 8. The CDR3 spells CASSFRTGLDYGYTF. CDR3 DNA sequence: TGTGCCAGCAGTTTTCGGACAGGACTGGACTATGGCTACACCTTC.

The chain is built from TRBV28 and TRBJ1-2, with D hard to call. Germline assignment: CDR1 MDHEN and CDR2 SYDVKM. This CDR3 spans 13 amino acids. V was clipped by 2 bases and J by 5 bases, with 9 bases between them. As DNA, the CDR3 is TGTGCCAGCAGTTTAGTGGGCCTATATGGCTACACCTTC. The encoded protein is CASSLVGLYGYTF.

This clone came up once. The J gene is TRBJ1-2, the V gene TRBV6-5; 7 bases match TRBD1. The CDR3 runs to 14 residues. With V trimmed by 7 bases and J by 1 base, 6 bases remained unmatched. Germline V gene lookup returns CDR1 MNHEY and CDR2 SVGAGI. The CDR3, as DNA: TGTGCCAGCACCAAGGGGGCGAATAACTATGGCTACACCTTC. Translation gives CASTKGANNYGYTF.

The count of this clone is one. The J gene is TRBJ2-2, the V gene TRBV19, with a tentative D call TRBD2 (5 bases). The CDR3 contains 14 residues. Germline CDR1 and CDR2: LNHDA and SQIVND (reference sequence). V was pared by 7 bases and J by 4 bases, with 13 bases between. The CDR3 region has the DNA TGTGCCAGTAAGGAAGGAGGTCCCACCGGGGAGCTGTTTTTT. Protein product: CASKEGGPTGELFF.

This chain connects TRBV6-5 to TRBJ2-7; the D is unclear. V lost 7 bases to trimming and J lost 3 bases, with 7 bases between them. This CDR3 has 11 residues. The germline gives CDR1 MNHEY, CDR2 SVGAGI. CDR3 DNA sequence: TGTGCCAGCACCAGAAACTACGAGCAGTACTTC. Its translation: CASTRNYEQYF.

The chain carries TRBV6-2 or TRBV6-3 and TRBJ2-5; 12 nucleotides match TRBD1. This CDR3 has 16 amino acids. J gave up 5 bases and V 2 bases, and 6 bases lay outside the gene matches. Germline values: CDR1 MNHEY, CDR2 SVGEGT. The CDR3 region is CASSYRDRGRLETQYF. CDR3 DNA sequence: TGTGCCAGCAGTTACCGGGACAGGGGGCGCCTTGAGACCCAGTACTTC.

In this sample, this clone turned up a few times. The V gene is TRBV12-5, the J gene TRBJ1-1; 7 bases agree with TRBD1. This CDR3 region has 15 residues. Trimming at V came to 2 bases and at J to 4 bases, leaving 7 bases not matched to a gene. Looked up from germline, CDR1 is LGHNT and CDR2 is FRNRAP. The CDR3 bases are TGTGCTAGTGGTTTGACAGGGGCGAGGGTCACTGAAGCTTTCTTT. This gives the protein CASGLTGARVTEAFF. Full variable domain (remainder filled in from reference TRBV12-5 and TRBJ1-1): DARVTQTPRHKVTEMGQEVTMRCQPILGHNTVFWYRQTMMQGLELLAYFRNRAPLDDSGMPKDRFSAEMPDATLATLKIQPSEPRDSAVYFCASGLTGARVTEAFFGQGTRLTVV.

The J gene is TRBJ1-4, the V gene TRBV4-2; possibly TRBD1 for D (5 bases). The CDR3 covers 20 residues. Between the trimmed V and J ends, which lost 3 bases and 4 bases, there was a span of 27 bases. Per the germline V gene, CDR1 is LGHNA and CDR2 is YNFKEQ. This CDR3 is CASSQYAGGSSTGGNEKLFF. CDR3 DNA sequence: TGTGCCAGCAGCCAGTACGCCGGGGGGTCGTCGACTGGAGGTAATGAAAAACTGTTTTTT.